This TCR beta chain was recorded in a study of blood T cell repertoires in COVID-19. On the study more broadly: Acute-phase and convalescent COVID-19 samples originated in the United States, Italy and Spain. Nucleic acid was either cDNA or gDNA, and it came from T cells, B-cell-depleted T cells, or PBMCs.

Original analysis: Reference gene primer amplification yielded estimated nucleated cell counts. Profiled with immunoSEQ multiplex PCR; TCRdb holds only in-frame clones, not every one. The DNA gave D and trimming, while V, J and clone size come from that table. The table includes 100,000 to 150,000 clones, over 60% detected once. Trimming shortened V by 2 bases and J by 9 bases, and 12 bases separated the two germline ends. Germline V gives CDR1 SGHDT, CDR2 YYEEEE. The CDR3 is 13 residues long. Sequenced: peripheral blood. This chain links TRBV5-6 with TRBJ1-5; the D gene is possibly TRBD1 (5 bases). This clonotype was obtained from a woman in her sixties or seventies with acute or convalescent COVID-19. In DNA form, the CDR3 reads TGTGCCAGCAGCTTTGATCAGGGTCGGCCCCAGCATTTT. As protein: CASSFDQGRPQHF.